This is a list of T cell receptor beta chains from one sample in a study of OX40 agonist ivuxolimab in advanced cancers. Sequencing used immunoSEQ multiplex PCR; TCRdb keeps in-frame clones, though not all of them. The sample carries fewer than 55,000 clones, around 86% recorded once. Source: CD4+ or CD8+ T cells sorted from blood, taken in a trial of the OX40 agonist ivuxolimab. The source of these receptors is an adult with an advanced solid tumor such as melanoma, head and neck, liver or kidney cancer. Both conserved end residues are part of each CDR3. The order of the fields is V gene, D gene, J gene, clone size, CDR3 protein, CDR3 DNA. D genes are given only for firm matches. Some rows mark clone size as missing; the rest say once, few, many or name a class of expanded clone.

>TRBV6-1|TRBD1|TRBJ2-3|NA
CASSLGQSYTDTQYF
TGTGCCAGCAGTCTGGGACAGAGCTACACAGATACGCAGTATTTT
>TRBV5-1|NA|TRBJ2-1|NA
CASRWGADEQFF
TGCGCCAGCAGGTGGGGGGCCGATGAGCAGTTCTTC
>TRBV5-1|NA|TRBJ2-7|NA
CASSLEGSGEQYF
TGCGCCAGCAGCTTGGAAGGGTCGGGGGAGCAGTACTTC
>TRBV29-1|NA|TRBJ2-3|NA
CSVVSDHFTDTQYF
TGCAGCGTTGTTTCCGACCATTTCACAGATACGCAGTATTTT
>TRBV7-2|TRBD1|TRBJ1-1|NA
CASSFLTGDTEAFF
TGTGCCAGCAGCTTCTTGACAGGGGATACTGAAGCTTTCTTT
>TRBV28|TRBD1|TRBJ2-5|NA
CASSLGTGGETQYF
TGTGCCAGCAGCCTAGGGACAGGGGGTGAGACCCAGTACTTC
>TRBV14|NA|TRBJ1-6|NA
CASSQELAAPLHF
TGTGCCAGCAGCCAAGAGCTGGCGGCGCCCCTCCACTTT
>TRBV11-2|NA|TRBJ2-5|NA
CASSPRSGSGKETQYF
TGTGCCAGCAGCCCACGTAGTGGCTCTGGGAAAGAGACCCAGTACTTC
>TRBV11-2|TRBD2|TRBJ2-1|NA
CASSRGIGGTWDEQFF
TGTGCCAGCAGCCGGGGGATCGGGGGGACTTGGGATGAGCAGTTCTTC
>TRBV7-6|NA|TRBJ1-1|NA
CASSLPGDTRGAFF
TGTGCCAGCAGCTTACCCGGGGATACACGGGGAGCTTTCTTT
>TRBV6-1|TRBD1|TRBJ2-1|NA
CASSDGQGSYNEQFF
TGTGCCAGCAGTGATGGACAGGGGAGCTACAATGAGCAGTTCTTC
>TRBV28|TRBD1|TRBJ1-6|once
CASSSPGQGLNSPLHF
TGTGCCAGCAGTTCGCCGGGACAGGGCCTTAATTCACCCCTCCACTTT
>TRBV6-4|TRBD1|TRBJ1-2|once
CASSEDGRGYGYTF
TGTGCCAGCAGTGAAGATGGCAGGGGGTATGGCTACACCTTC
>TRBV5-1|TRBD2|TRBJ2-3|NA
CASSFGLVPTDTQYF
TGCGCCAGCAGCTTCGGACTAGTCCCCACAGATACGCAGTATTTT
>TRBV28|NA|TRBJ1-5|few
CASSPLGRINQPQHF
TGTGCCAGCAGTCCTCTAGGACGGATCAATCAGCCCCAGCATTTT
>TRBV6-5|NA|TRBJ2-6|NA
CASSFESSGANVLTF
TGTGCCAGCAGTTTTGAAAGCTCTGGGGCCAACGTCCTGACTTTC
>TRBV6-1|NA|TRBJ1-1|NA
CASSELERNTEAFF
TGTGCCAGCAGTGAATTGGAAAGGAACACTGAAGCTTTCTTT
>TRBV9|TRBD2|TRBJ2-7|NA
CASSEGGLAGSYEQYF
TGTGCCAGCAGCGAGGGGGGACTAGCGGGAAGCTACGAGCAGTACTTC
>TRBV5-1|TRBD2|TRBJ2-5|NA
CASSPTGSGETQYF
TGCGCCAGCAGCCCCACTGGTAGCGGGGAGACCCAGTACTTC
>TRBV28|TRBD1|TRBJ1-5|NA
CASSRIPYGTGGQPQHF
TGTGCCAGCAGTCGGATCCCATACGGGACAGGGGGCCAGCCCCAGCATTTT
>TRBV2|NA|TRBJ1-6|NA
CASRVTGSNNSPLHF
TGTGCCAGCAGAGTCACCGGGAGTAATAATTCACCCCTCCACTTT
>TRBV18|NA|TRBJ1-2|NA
CASSPLSGETYGYTF
TGTGCCAGCTCACCTCTATCTGGGGAGACTTATGGCTACACCTTC
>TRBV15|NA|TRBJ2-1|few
CATSPQKYNEQFF
TGTGCCACCAGCCCACAGAAGTACAATGAGCAGTTCTTC